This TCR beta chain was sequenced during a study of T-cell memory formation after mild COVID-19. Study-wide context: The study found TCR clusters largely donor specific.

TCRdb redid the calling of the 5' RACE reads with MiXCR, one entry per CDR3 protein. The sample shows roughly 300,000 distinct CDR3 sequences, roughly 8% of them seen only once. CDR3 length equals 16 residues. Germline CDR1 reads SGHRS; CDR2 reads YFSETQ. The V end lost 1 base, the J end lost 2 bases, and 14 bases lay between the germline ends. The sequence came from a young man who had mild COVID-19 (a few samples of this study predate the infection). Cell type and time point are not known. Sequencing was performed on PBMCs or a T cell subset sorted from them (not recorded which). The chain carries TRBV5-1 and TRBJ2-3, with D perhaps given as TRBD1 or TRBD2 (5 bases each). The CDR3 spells CASSLRVGTDTDTQYF. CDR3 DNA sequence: TGCGCCAGCAGCTTGCGTGTTGGGACGGACACAGATACGCAGTATTTT. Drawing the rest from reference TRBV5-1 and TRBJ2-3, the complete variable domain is KAGVTQTPRYLIKTRGQQVTLSCSPISGHRSVSWYQQTPGQGLQFLFEYFSETQRNKGNFPGRFSGRQFSNSRSEMNVSTLELGDSALYLCASSLRVGTDTDTQYFGPGTRLTVL.